This T cell receptor (beta chain) is drawn from a study of a mutant IDH1 vaccine in newly diagnosed glioma (dated by TCRdb to the early 2020s). About the full investigation: Vaccination was initiated 4-6 weeks after radiotherapy alone, or concurrently with temozolomide cycles in the chemotherapy-containing groups. Of the 25 to 40 treated patients, approximately 62% were male and approximately 40% were female, and the mean age was approximately 39 years. Before enrollment, patients had received standard therapy of radiotherapy alone, temozolomide alone, or radiochemotherapy with temozolomide; most received the combination. The week-35 safety follow-up took place at visit V12, and the week-47 end of study took place at visit V13. Six visits were used for peripheral blood collection: V03 (baseline), V05, V07, V10, V12 and V13. Longitudinal TCRB deep sequencing was performed for about two dozen treated patients wherever samples were available for exploratory analyses. What the authors observed across the whole study: No apparent relationship was observed between pseudoprogression and alterations in the top peripheral T cell clonotypes detected by TCRB sequencing. Vaccine-induced immune responses across multiple MHC alleles were detected in approximately 93% of patients. It was noted by the authors that analyses of patient blood samples could not be reproduced owing to sample limitations. Selection of PBMC samples for TCRB deep sequencing was based on availability.

The time point label here, explained by the study, means: week 35, safety follow-up. A 20-mer mutant IDH1 peptide at 300 micrograms in Montanide made up each vaccine dose, which was injected subcutaneously together with topical imiquimod. Patients received eight vaccinations in weeks 1, 3, 5, 7, 11, 15, 19 and 23, corresponding to visits V03 through V10. The donors had newly diagnosed IDH1-mutant astrocytomas of WHO grade 3 or 4 that showed loss of nuclear ATRX. The samples were drawn from NOA16, a multicentre, single-arm, open-label phase I trial in Germany that tested a mutant IDH1 peptide vaccine in humans for the first time. Genomic DNA for TCRB sequencing was extracted from EDTA blood using the DNeasy Blood and Tissue Kit. As regards this clone: Its antigen is currently not known. No much larger clone is present one base from it, and per-base qualities are unavailable.

Receptors were amplified or captured by the immunoSEQ multiplex PCR assay. Rearranged TCR beta chain sequences were amplified using the hsTCRB Kit according to the manufacturer's protocol. TCRB libraries were sequenced on an Illumina MiSeq. The authors processed their data as follows. The proprietary platform of the kit vendor was used for demultiplexing, trimming and gene mapping. As stored in TCRdb, this immuneACCESS dataset retains in-frame rearrangements with V and J assigned. A fraction of the clones does not appear; measured against another copy, unresolved V genes explain less than half of the discrepancy, and the remainder lacks a known reason. The V and J calls and clone size were taken over from that table, and D and trimming were inferred from the DNA. This sample is represented by about 26,000 clones; roughly 85% of them were singletons. Of the sample, about a third falls within the top ten clones.

CDR1 and CDR2 were assigned from the germline V gene as MDHEN and SYDVKM. The CDR3, cysteine through phenylalanine, is 12 amino acids long. The sequence is cut down to CDR3 DNA, 36 bases in frame from base 1. A distance of 12 bases separates the germline ends of V and J, which lose 6 bases and 7 bases respectively. Source: PBMCs, taken from a glioma patient whose treatment included an IDH1 peptide vaccine. The receptor chain draws on TRBV28 and TRBJ1-1, with the D gene not confidently named. This TCR came from a man younger than 40 with glioma. The DNA sequence is TGTGCCAGCAGCTTTGGGATGGGTGAAGCTTTCTTT. It translates to CASSFGMGEAFF. With the portions outside the CDR3 filled from the reference TRBV28 and TRBJ1-1 genes, the complete variable region becomes DVKVTQSSRYLVKRTGEKVFLECVQDMDHENMFWYRQDPGLGLRLIYFSYDVKMKEKGDIPEGYSVSREKKERFSLILESASTNQTSMYLCASSFGMGEAFFGQGTRLTVV.